What follows are 4 T cell receptor beta chains derived from one specimen sequenced in a study of blood T cell repertoires in COVID-19. Generated by immunoSEQ multiplex PCR, the TCRdb table keeps only in-frame clones and is missing some. The table includes around 380,000 clones, about 89% detected once. The source material was PBMCs or T cells enriched from blood (not recorded which). These receptors were taken from a man between 25 and 39 years old who had recovered from COVID-19.

The chain recombines TRBV19 with TRBJ2-1, with D maybe TRBD1 (6 bases). The CDR3 is 14 amino acids. V lost 8 bases and J lost 8, with 19 bases in between. Per the germline V gene, CDR1 is LNHDA and CDR2 is SQIVND (reference sequence). This CDR3 reads CASARGRSGDEQFF. The CDR3, as DNA: TGTGCCAGTGCTAGGGGGAGATCAGGAGATGAGCAGTTCTTC.

This clone was seen just once. V gene TRBV12-5 combines with J gene TRBJ2-6; D uncertain. Germline loops: CDR1 LGHNT, CDR2 FRNRAP. The ends were cut back, 7 bases at V and 6 bases at J, with 16 bases in the middle. The CDR3 length is 15 residues. For the CDR3, the DNA is TGTGCTAGTGCCTCCCCCAGGCCCTTGGCCAACGTCCTGACTTTC. Protein product: CASASPRPLANVLTF.

The rearrangement uses TRBV5-1 and TRBJ2-5, with 8 nucleotides matching TRBD2. Trimming cost V 4 bases and J 2 bases; bases outside gene matches: 4. The CDR3 spans 14 residues. CDR1 and CDR2 (germline): SGHRS, YFSETQ. The CDR3 is CASSPASGQETQYF. The CDR3 DNA reads as TGCGCCAGCAGCCCAGCTAGCGGGCAAGAGACCCAGTACTTC.

This rearrangement joins TRBV14 to TRBJ2-7, with D perhaps matching TRBD1 (6 bases). V gave up 2 bases and J gave up 0 bases, with 11 bases separating them. This CDR3 region has 15 residues. Germline CDR1 SGHDN, CDR2 FVKESK. CDR3 bases: TGTGCCAGCAGCCAAATACAGGGATCCTCCTACGAGCAGTACTTC. Translating it yields CASSQIQGSSYEQYF.